The 31 T cell receptor beta chains given below trace back to one sample, sequenced in a study of T cell responses to AZD1222 COVID-19 vaccine. Here immunoSEQ multiplex PCR was the method, and the copy in TCRdb shows in-frame clones only, minus some. Seen here are about 110,000 clones, around 82% observed once, and the top ten hold approximately 4.6%. Specimen: peripheral blood, collected on day 0 of AZD1222 vaccination. The receptor source for this set is an adult in good health.

The chain links TRBV10-2 to TRBJ2-1, with 7 bases identical to TRBD2. This CDR3 contains 17 residues. Germline CDR1 is WSHSY and CDR2 is SAAADI. V shed 2 bases and J 7 bases; nucleotides not matched to a gene: 14. The DNA for the CDR3 is TGCGCCAGCAGTGAGAGAGGAGCCGGCGGGAGAAGTAATGAGCAGTTCTTC. It codes for CASSERGAGGRSNEQFF.

This sequence joins TRBV30 and TRBJ2-5; 9 bases are shared with TRBD1. After removal of 2 bases from V and 5 bases from J, the junction contained 6 bases not matched to a gene. The germline CDR1 and CDR2 sequences are GTSNPN and SVGIG (reference sequence). This CDR3 spans 14 amino acids. The CDR3 bases are TGTGCCTGGAGTACACAGGGGGCTGGGGAGACCCAGTACTTC. Translation gives CAWSTQGAGETQYF.

This chain links TRBV4-1 with TRBJ1-1; D is unclear. CDR1 and CDR2 from the germline V gene are MGHRA and YSYEKL. Trimming took 0 bases from V and 6 from J, leaving 14 bases between them. This CDR3 has 15 residues. The CDR3, as DNA: TGCGCCAGCAGCCAAGACTTTGTGGCCTGGGCTGAAGCTTTCTTT. The encoded protein is CASSQDFVAWAEAFF.

The rearrangement links TRBV6-7 to TRBJ2-7; TRBD1 is a possible D gene (5 bases). TRBV6-7 is noted as an ORF with a role that remains uncertain. There are 15 residues in the CDR3. Trimming removed 2 bases from V and 5 bases from J, with 16 bases in between. DNA of the CDR3: TGTGCCAGCAGTTACAACCGACAGTTCCAGGACGAGCAGTACTTC. Its translation: CASSYNRQFQDEQYF.

The chain recombines TRBV21-1 with TRBJ1-6. TRBV21-1 is described as a pseudogene. This CDR3 comprises 16 residues. DNA for the CDR3: TGTGCCATAACGGACCCTCCGAGCTCCTATAATTCACCCCTCCACTTT. It codes for CAITDPPSSYNSPLHF.

The rearrangement joins TRBV28 to TRBJ2-7; a possible D gene is TRBD1 (5 bases). This CDR3 has 15 amino acids. Germline V gene lookup returns CDR1 MDHEN and CDR2 SYDVKM. V lost 6 bases, J lost 4 bases, and 19 bases lay in between. Here the CDR3 reads CASSPSRTHRYEQYF. As DNA, the CDR3 is TGTGCCAGCAGCCCCTCTAGGACACATCGTTACGAGCAGTACTTC.

This clone was seen a single time. This chain uses TRBV2 with TRBJ2-3, with 9 nucleotides matching TRBD1. Germline trimming cut 6 bases from V and 3 bases from J; bases unmatched to any gene: 7. CDR1 SNHLY and CDR2 FYNNEI come from the germline V gene. The CDR3 runs to 15 residues. The CDR3 spells CASRPGQGLTDTQYF. CDR3 coding DNA: TGTGCCAGCAGGCCGGGACAGGGTCTTACAGATACGCAGTATTTT.

The V gene is TRBV28, the J gene TRBJ1-1, with 9 bases matching TRBD1. The V gene's germline CDR1 is MDHEN and CDR2 SYDVKM. V lost 4 bases, J lost 8 bases, and 11 bases stayed unmatched. This CDR3 comprises 15 residues. The CDR3 coding sequence is TGTGCCAGCAGTTCGTCCGGGACAGGGCAAGGGGAAGCTTTCTTT. This sequence encodes CASSSSGTGQGEAFF.

The V and J genes are TRBV28 and TRBJ1-6; no clear D. Trimming pared 8 bases from V and 0 bases from J, leaving 17 bases between. CDR1 MDHEN and CDR2 SYDVKM come from the germline V gene. The CDR3 consists of 17 residues. CDR3 loop: CASRTRLKSSYNSPLHF. CDR3 in DNA: TGTGCCAGCCGCACGCGGCTAAAGAGCTCCTATAATTCACCCCTCCACTTT. The variable domain in full, with the rest retrieved from reference TRBV28 and TRBJ1-6, is DVKVTQSSRYLVKRTGEKVFLECVQDMDHENMFWYRQDPGLGLRLIYFSYDVKMKEKGDIPEGYSVSREKKERFSLILESASTNQTSMYLCASRTRLKSSYNSPLHFGNGTRLTVT.

Written as DNA, the CDR3 is TGTGCCAGCAGTGGGACAGCACAAAACTATGGCTACACCTTC. This gives the protein CASSGTAQNYGYTF. J is TRBJ1-2 and V is TRBV6-2 or TRBV6-3; 7 nucleotides align to TRBD1. Per germline, CDR1 MNHEY and CDR2 SVGEGT. V shed 5 bases and J 2 bases; nucleotides not matched to a gene: 5. The CDR3 loop spans 14 amino acids.

The V call is TRBV5-4, the J call TRBJ1-2; tentative D call: TRBD1 (5 bases). Germline CDR1 reads SGHNT; CDR2 reads YYREEE (reference sequence). This CDR3 contains 13 residues. V was clipped by 6 bases and J by 6 bases, with 15 bases between them. The CDR3 DNA sequence: TGTGCCAGCACCCCAATAGGGGTGAATGGCTACACCTTC. Protein: CASTPIGVNGYTF.

The chain is built from TRBV25-1 and TRBJ2-7; D is possibly TRBD2 (5 bases). The CDR3 spans 13 residues. Germline assignment: CDR1 MGHDK and CDR2 SYGVNS. V lost 2 bases, J lost 1 base, and 6 bases lay in between. The DNA for the CDR3 is TGTGCCAGCAGTGAAGGGAGTTCCTACGAGCAGTACTTC. Its protein is CASSEGSSYEQYF.

The chain combines TRBV7-2 with TRBJ2-1; 12 nucleotides agree with TRBD2. This CDR3 region has 16 residues. The V and J ends lost 5 bases and 3 bases, in that order; junction bases with no gene match: 5. Per the germline V gene, CDR1 is SGHTA and CDR2 is FQGNSA. CDR3 region: CASSRTSGTYYNEQFF. The CDR3 DNA reads TGTGCCAGCAGCCGGACTAGCGGGACTTACTACAATGAGCAGTTCTTC.

V is TRBV28 and J is TRBJ1-2; TRBD1 aligns across 8 bases. The length of the CDR3 is 14 residues. Germline loops: CDR1 MDHEN, CDR2 SYDVKM. V dropped 9 bases and J dropped 8; count of bases not matched to a gene: 14. CDR3 loop: CASTLPDRVFGYTF. The CDR3 nucleotides are TGTGCCAGTACTCTCCCGGACAGGGTCTTCGGCTACACCTTC.

The chain links TRBV5-1 to TRBJ2-1; 9 nucleotides align to TRBD1. The germline V gene encodes CDR1 SGHRS and CDR2 YFSETQ. V gave up 3 bases and J gave up 9 bases; unmatched junction bases: 7. This CDR3 has 14 residues. The CDR3 nucleotides read TGCGCCAGCAGCTACGCAACAGGGGGCGGTGAGCAGTTCTTC. It is translated as CASSYATGGGEQFF.

A few counts support this clone. J is TRBJ2-7 and V is TRBV19; a weak D match, TRBD1 (6 bases). This CDR3 has 13 amino acids. Trimming took off 4 bases at V and 3 bases at J, with 10 bases between the two ends. CDR1 is LNHDA and CDR2 is SQIVND in the germline V gene (reference sequence). This CDR3 reads CASSRGQFYEQYF. The CDR3 bases are TGTGCCAGTAGTAGAGGACAGTTCTACGAGCAGTACTTC. Combining the CDR3 with reference TRBV19 and TRBJ2-7 gives the whole variable domain DGGITQSPKYLFRKEGQNVTLSCEQNLNHDAMYWYRQDPGQGLRLIYYSQIVNDFQKGDIAEGYSVSREKKESFPLTVTSAQKNPTAFYLCASSRGQFYEQYFGPGTRLTVT.

The V and J genes are TRBV6-5 and TRBJ1-6; possibly TRBD1 for D (6 bases). Trimming shortened V by 0 bases and J by 7 bases, and 10 bases separated the two germline ends. CDR3 size: 15 residues. Germline V gives CDR1 MNHEY, CDR2 SVGAGI. The CDR3, as DNA: TGTGCCAGCAGTTACTCGAACAGGGAAAATTCACCCCTCCACTTT. This codes for CASSYSNRENSPLHF.

The chain carries TRBV7-2 and TRBJ2-7, with a weak D call TRBD2 (6 bases). Trimming shortened V by 8 bases and J by 7 bases, and 18 bases separated the two germline ends. This CDR3 spans 13 amino acids. Germline V gene sequence: CDR1 SGHTA, CDR2 FQGNSA. CDR3 protein: CASGPRYSGEQYF. The DNA for the CDR3 is TGTGCCAGCGGGCCGCGTTATAGCGGAGAGCAGTACTTC.

This chain links TRBV10-3 with TRBJ2-7, with TRBD1 matching over 11 bases. The germline gives CDR1 ENHRY, CDR2 SYGVKD. V gave up 2 bases and J gave up 3 bases; unmatched junction bases: 9. The length of the CDR3 is 17 residues. This CDR3 is CAISEGPAGTGGYEQYF. Written as DNA, the CDR3 is TGTGCCATCAGTGAGGGGCCGGCCGGGACAGGGGGCTACGAGCAGTACTTC.

The CDR3 loop reads CASSRGDVATEAFF. The CDR3 DNA reads TGTGCCAGCAGCCGAGGGGACGTGGCGACTGAAGCTTTCTTT. The chain recombines TRBV3-1 (or the pseudogene TRBV3-2) with TRBJ1-1; the D gene is possibly TRBD1 (5 bases). The length of the CDR3 is 14 residues. The ends were cut back, 4 bases at V and 5 bases at J, with 14 bases in the middle. Germline CDR1 LGHDT, CDR2 YNNKEL (reference sequence).

The chain joins TRBV4-3 to TRBJ1-4, with D tentatively TRBD1 (5 bases). The germline V gene has CDR1 LGHNA and CDR2 YSLEER. CDR3 length: 20 residues. Deletions cut 0 bases from V and 8 bases from J, with 28 bases between. Written as DNA, the CDR3 is TGCGCCAGCAGCCAAGAAACGGAAGGGGTAATCGGTAATGATCAGGAAAAACTGTTTTTT. The encoded protein is CASSQETEGVIGNDQEKLFF.

The CDR3 sequence: CASGPFWGSTDTQYF. Written as DNA, the CDR3 is TGTGCCAGCGGACCCTTTTGGGGAAGCACAGATACGCAGTATTTT. This rearrangement joins TRBV6-5 to TRBJ2-3, with unresolved D. CDR1 and CDR2 (germline): MNHEY, SVGAGI. The CDR3 loop spans 15 amino acids. V was pared by 8 bases and J by 0 bases, with 15 bases between.

The J gene is TRBJ2-1, the V gene TRBV27, with 12 positions matching TRBD1. The germline CDR1 and CDR2 sequences are MNHEY and SMNVEV (reference sequence). V gave up 5 bases and J gave up 7 bases; unmatched junction bases: 12. The CDR3 is 17 amino acids. The CDR3 sequence is CASSGHPGTGGWNEQFF. Here the CDR3 DNA reads TGTGCCAGCAGTGGGCACCCCGGGACAGGGGGCTGGAATGAGCAGTTCTTC.

This rearrangement joins TRBV3-1 (or the pseudogene TRBV3-2) to TRBJ2-7; 9 nucleotides match TRBD2. There are 15 residues in the CDR3. With 1 base clipped from V and 0 bases from J, the junction kept 1 base outside the gene matches. Germline V gene sequence: CDR1 LGHDT, CDR2 YNNKEL (reference sequence). CDR3 in amino acids: CASSQGLAVSYEQYF. The CDR3 DNA reads as TGTGCCAGCAGCCAAGGACTAGCGGTCTCCTACGAGCAGTACTTC.

The rearrangement joins TRBV7-3 to TRBJ2-7; 8 nucleotides line up with TRBD1. Germline assignment: CDR1 SGHTA and CDR2 FQGTGA. CDR3 length: 16 amino acids. Trimming cost V 7 bases and J 5 bases; bases outside gene matches: 16. The CDR3 region is CASKLNNGQGLDEQYF. CDR3 nucleotides: TGTGCCAGCAAACTTAATAACGGACAGGGTCTGGACGAGCAGTACTTC.

The chain employs TRBV2 and TRBJ2-7; D gene uncertain. This CDR3 spans 12 amino acids. V was clipped by 3 bases and J by 3 bases, with 6 bases between them. The germline V gene encodes CDR1 SNHLY and CDR2 FYNNEI. The CDR3 region is CASSDTFYEQYF. CDR3 sequence (DNA): TGTGCCAGCAGTGATACCTTCTACGAGCAGTACTTC.

The V call is TRBV18, the J call TRBJ1-5; 10 bases line up with TRBD1. The CDR3 contains 18 residues. The V gene's germline CDR1 is KGHSH and CDR2 LQKENI. With 4 bases clipped from V and 2 bases from J, the junction kept 11 bases outside the gene matches. For the CDR3, the DNA is TGTGCCAGCTCACACGAACAGACAGGGGGCCTGGGCAATCAGCCCCAGCATTTT. Protein product: CASSHEQTGGLGNQPQHF.

This clone was seen only once. This chain joins TRBV7-2 and TRBJ2-2; 8 positions agree with TRBD2. V shed 1 base and J 6 bases; nucleotides not matched to a gene: 7. There are 16 residues in the CDR3. Per germline, CDR1 SGHTA and CDR2 FQGNSA. The CDR3 protein is CASSLVSGGPAGELFF. For the CDR3, the DNA is TGTGCCAGCAGCTTAGTTTCGGGAGGGCCGGCCGGGGAGCTGTTTTTT.

The chain links TRBV27 to TRBJ2-1, with D perhaps matching TRBD1 (5 bases). V lost 4 bases and J lost 7, with 20 bases in between. The CDR3 has 16 residues. Germline CDR1 reads MNHEY; CDR2 reads SMNVEV (reference sequence). CDR3 loop: CASSSRGLVPLNEQFF. CDR3 DNA: TGTGCCAGCAGTTCAAGGGGCCTAGTGCCCCTTAATGAGCAGTTCTTC.

In this sample, this clone turned up a few times. V gene TRBV9 combines with J gene TRBJ2-2, with D unresolved. Germline values: CDR1 SGDLS, CDR2 YYNGEE. This CDR3 contains 16 residues. Trimming left V 2 bases short and J 4 bases short, with 15 bases between. The CDR3 loop is CASSVLRAHPTGELFF. The CDR3 coding sequence is TGTGCCAGCAGCGTCTTAAGGGCTCATCCCACCGGGGAGCTGTTTTTT.

This chain connects TRBV28 to TRBJ2-3; D may be TRBD1 (5 bases). CDR3 length: 15 residues. Per germline, CDR1 MDHEN and CDR2 SYDVKM. The V gene lost 6 bases and the J gene lost 1 base, with 14 bases spanning the gap. The CDR3 DNA sequence: TGTGCCAGCAGCACTCCAGGGCCCGGCACAGATACGCAGTATTTT. Protein product: CASSTPGPGTDTQYF. Complete variable domain (other parts from reference TRBV28 and TRBJ2-3): DVKVTQSSRYLVKRTGEKVFLECVQDMDHENMFWYRQDPGLGLRLIYFSYDVKMKEKGDIPEGYSVSREKKERFSLILESASTNQTSMYLCASSTPGPGTDTQYFGPGTRLTVL.